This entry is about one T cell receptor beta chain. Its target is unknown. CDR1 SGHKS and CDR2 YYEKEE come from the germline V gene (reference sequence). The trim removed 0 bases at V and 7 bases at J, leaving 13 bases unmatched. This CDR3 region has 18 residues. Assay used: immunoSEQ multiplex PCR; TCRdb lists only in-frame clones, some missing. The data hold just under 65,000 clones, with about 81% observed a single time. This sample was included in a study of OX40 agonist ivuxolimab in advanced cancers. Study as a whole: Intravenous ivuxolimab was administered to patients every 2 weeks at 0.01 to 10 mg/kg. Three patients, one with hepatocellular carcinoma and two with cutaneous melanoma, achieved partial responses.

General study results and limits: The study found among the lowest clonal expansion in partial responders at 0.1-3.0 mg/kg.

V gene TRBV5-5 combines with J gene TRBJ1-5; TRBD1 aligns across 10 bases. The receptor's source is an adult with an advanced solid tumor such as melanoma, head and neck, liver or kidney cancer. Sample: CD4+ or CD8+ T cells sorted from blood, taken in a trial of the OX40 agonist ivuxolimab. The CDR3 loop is CASSLARRQGTGAQPQHF. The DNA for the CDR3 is TGTGCCAGCAGCTTGGCCCGTCGACAGGGGACAGGGGCCCAGCCCCAGCATTTT.